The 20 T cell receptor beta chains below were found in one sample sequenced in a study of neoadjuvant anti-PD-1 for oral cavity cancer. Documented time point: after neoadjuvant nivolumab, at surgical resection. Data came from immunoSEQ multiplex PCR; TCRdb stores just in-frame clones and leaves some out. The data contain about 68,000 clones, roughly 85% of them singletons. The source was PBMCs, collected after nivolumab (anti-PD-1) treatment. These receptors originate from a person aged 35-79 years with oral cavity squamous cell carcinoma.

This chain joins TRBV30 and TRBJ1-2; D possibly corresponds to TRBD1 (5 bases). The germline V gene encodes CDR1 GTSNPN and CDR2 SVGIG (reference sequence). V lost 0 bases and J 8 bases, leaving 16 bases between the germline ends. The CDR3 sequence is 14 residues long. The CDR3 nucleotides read TGTGCCTGGAGTGTATCGGGCCAGGGTCGAGGCTACACCTTC. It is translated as CAWSVSGQGRGYTF.

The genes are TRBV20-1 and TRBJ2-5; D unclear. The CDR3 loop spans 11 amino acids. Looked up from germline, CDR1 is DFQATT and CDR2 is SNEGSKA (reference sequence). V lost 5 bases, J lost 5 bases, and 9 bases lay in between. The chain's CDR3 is CSAPLGETQYF. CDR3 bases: TGCAGTGCTCCCTTGGGGGAGACCCAGTACTTC.

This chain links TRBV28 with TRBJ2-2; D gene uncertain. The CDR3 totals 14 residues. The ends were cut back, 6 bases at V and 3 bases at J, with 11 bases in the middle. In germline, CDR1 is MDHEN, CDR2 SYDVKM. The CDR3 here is CASSPHEDTGELFF. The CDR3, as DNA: TGTGCCAGCAGCCCCCACGAGGACACCGGGGAGCTGTTTTTT.

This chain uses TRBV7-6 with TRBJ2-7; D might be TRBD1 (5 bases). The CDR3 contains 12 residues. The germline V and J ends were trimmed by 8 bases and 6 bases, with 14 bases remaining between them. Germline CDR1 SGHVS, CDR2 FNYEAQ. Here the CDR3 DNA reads TGTGCCAGCGGATTCTTGGGGCGCGAGCAGTACTTC. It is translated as CASGFLGREQYF.

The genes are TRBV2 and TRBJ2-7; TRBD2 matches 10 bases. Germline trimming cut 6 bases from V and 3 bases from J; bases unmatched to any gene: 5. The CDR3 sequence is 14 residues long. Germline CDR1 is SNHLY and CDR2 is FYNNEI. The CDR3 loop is CASSPSGGLYEQYF. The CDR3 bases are TGTGCCAGCAGCCCTAGCGGGGGCCTCTACGAGCAGTACTTC. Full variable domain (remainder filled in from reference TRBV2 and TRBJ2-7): EPEVTQTPSHQVTQMGQEVILRCVPISNHLYFYWYRQILGQKVEFLVSFYNNEISEKSEIFDDQFSVERPDGSNFTLKIRSTKLEDSAMYFCASSPSGGLYEQYFGPGTRLTVT.

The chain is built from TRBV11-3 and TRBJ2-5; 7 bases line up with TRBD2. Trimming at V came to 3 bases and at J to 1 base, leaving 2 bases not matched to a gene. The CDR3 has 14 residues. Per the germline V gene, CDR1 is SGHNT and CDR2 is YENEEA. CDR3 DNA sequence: TGTGCCAGCAGCTTTCCGGGAGGCCAAGAGACCCAGTACTTC. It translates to CASSFPGGQETQYF.

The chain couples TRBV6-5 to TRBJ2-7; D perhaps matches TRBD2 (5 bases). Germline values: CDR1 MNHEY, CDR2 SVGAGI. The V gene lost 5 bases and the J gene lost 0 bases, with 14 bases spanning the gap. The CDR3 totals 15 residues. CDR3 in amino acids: CASSASGGLSYEQYF. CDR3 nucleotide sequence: TGTGCCAGCAGTGCCTCCGGCGGACTCTCCTACGAGCAGTACTTC.

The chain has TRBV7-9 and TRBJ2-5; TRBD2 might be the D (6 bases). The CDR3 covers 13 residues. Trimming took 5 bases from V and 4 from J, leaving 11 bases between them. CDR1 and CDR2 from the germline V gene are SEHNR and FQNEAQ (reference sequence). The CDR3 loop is CASSLGGGETQYF. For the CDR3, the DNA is TGTGCCAGCAGCCTGGGGGGAGGAGAGACCCAGTACTTC.

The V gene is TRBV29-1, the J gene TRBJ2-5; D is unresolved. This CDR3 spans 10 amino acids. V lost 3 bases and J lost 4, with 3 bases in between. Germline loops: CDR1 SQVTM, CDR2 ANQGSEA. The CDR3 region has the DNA TGCAGCGTTGATTCAGAGACCCAGTACTTC. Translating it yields CSVDSETQYF.

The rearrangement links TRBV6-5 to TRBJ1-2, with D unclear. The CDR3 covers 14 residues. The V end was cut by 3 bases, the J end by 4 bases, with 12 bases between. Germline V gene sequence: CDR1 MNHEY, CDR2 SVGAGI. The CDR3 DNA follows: TGTGCCAGCAGTTATAACCGGGCCACCTATGGCTACACCTTC. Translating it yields CASSYNRATYGYTF.

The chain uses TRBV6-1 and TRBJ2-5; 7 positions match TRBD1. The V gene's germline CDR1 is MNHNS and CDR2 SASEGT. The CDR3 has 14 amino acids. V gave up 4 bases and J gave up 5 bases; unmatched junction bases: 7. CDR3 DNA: TGTGCCAGCAGTGCGAAGGGGGCATGGGAGACCCAGTACTTC. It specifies CASSAKGAWETQYF.

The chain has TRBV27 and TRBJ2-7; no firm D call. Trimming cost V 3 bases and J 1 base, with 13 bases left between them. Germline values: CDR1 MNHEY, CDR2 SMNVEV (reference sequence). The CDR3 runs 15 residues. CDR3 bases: TGTGCCAGCAGTTTGCAAGGCGGTTTTTCCTACGAGCAGTACTTC. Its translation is CASSLQGGFSYEQYF.

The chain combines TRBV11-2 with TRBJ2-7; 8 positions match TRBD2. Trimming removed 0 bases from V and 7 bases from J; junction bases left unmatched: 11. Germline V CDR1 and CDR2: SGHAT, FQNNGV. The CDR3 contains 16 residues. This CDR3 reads CASSLDQVLSSGEQYF. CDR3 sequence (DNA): TGTGCCAGCAGCTTAGATCAGGTTCTGTCTAGCGGGGAGCAGTACTTC.

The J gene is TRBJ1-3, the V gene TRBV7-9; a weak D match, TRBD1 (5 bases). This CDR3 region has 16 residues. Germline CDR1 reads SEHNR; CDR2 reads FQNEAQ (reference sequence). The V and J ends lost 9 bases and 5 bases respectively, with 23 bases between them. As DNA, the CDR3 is TGTGCCAGTCGGGGACTTTGGACGGGAACAAGAAACACCATATATTTT. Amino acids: CASRGLWTGTRNTIYF.

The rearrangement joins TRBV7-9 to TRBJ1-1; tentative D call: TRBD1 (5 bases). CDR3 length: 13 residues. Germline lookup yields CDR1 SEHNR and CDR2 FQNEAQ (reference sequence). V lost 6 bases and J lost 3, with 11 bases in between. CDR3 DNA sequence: TGTGCCAGCAGGGGTTCGGGGGACACTGAAGCTTTCTTT. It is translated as CASRGSGDTEAFF.

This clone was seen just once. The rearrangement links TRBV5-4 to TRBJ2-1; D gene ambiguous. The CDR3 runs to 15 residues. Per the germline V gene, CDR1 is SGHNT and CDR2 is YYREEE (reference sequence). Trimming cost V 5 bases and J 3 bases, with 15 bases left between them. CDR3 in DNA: TGTGCCAGCAGACCCGACCTACTCGACTACAATGAGCAGTTCTTC. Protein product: CASRPDLLDYNEQFF. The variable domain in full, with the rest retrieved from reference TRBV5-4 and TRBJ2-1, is ETGVTQSPTHLIKTRGQQVTLRCSSQSGHNTVSWYQQALGQGPQFIFQYYREEENGRGNFPPRFSGLQFPNYSSELNVNALELDDSALYLCASRPDLLDYNEQFFGPGTRLTVL.

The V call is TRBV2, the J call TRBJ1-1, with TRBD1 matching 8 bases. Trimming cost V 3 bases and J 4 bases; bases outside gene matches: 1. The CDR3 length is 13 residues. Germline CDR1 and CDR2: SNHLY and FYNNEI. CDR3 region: CASSEDRVTEAFF. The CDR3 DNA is TGTGCCAGCAGTGAGGACAGGGTCACTGAAGCTTTCTTT.

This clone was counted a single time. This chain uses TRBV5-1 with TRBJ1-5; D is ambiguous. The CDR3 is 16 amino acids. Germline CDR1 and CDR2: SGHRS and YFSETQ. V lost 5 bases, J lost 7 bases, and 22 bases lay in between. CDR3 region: CASREQILRVIQPQHF. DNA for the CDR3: TGCGCCAGCAGGGAACAAATCCTTCGCGTAATACAGCCCCAGCATTTT. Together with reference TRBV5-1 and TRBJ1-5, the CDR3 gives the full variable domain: KAGVTQTPRYLIKTRGQQVTLSCSPISGHRSVSWYQQTPGQGLQFLFEYFSETQRNKGNFPGRFSGRQFSNSRSEMNVSTLELGDSALYLCASREQILRVIQPQHFGDGTRLSIL.

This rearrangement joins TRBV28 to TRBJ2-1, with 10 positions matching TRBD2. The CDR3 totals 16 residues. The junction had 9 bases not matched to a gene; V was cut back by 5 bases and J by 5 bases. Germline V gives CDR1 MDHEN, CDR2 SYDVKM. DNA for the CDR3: TGTGCCAGCAGTGCCTACCTAGCGGGAGAAGACAATGAGCAGTTCTTC. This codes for CASSAYLAGEDNEQFF.

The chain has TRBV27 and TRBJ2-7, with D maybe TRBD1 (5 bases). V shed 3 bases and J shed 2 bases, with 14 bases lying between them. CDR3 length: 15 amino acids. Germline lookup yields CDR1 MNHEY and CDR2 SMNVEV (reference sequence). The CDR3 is CASSLRSTVAYEQYF. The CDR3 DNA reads TGTGCCAGCAGTTTGCGATCGACAGTGGCCTACGAGCAGTACTTC.